This T cell receptor (beta chain) was sequenced during a study of T cells in Graves' hyperthyroidism and ophthalmopathy. TCR beta CDR3 sequences were amplified from RNA transcripts. An initial round of RT-PCR targeting the TCR CDR3 relied on the HTBI primer set. MiXCR, applied by TCRdb to the multiplex PCR reads, yields one record per CDR3 protein. In the table there are hundreds of thousands of distinct CDR3 sequences, around 24% of which are singletons. Germline values: CDR1 MNHEY, CDR2 SMNVEV (reference sequence). V lost 10 bases and J 0 bases, leaving 12 bases between the germline ends. The CDR3 totals 13 residues.

This receptor was taken from a woman aged 30 to 39 with Graves' ophthalmopathy. The sample comprised blood. The chain employs TRBV27 and TRBJ2-5; D remains ambiguous. This CDR3 reads CATSSGYQETQYF. CDR3 coding DNA: TGTGCCACCTCCTCCGGCTACCAAGAGACCCAGTACTTC.